The rows below give T cell receptor beta chains drawn from one sample of a study of identical twins. MiXCR, applied by TCRdb to the 5' RACE reads, yields one record per CDR3 protein. The sample includes 600,000 to 700,000 distinct CDR3 sequences, 21% of them seen just once. These same records also appear under a second study, on T cells expressing NK-cell markers.

The sequenced sample was PBMCs. All receptors come from a young woman in good health. CDR3s include the opening cysteine and the closing phenylalanine or tryptophan. D genes are given only for firm matches. Clone size is given for some rows only: seen once, a few or many times, or a class if the clone is expanded.

clone_size	v_call	j_call	d_call	cdr3_nt	cdr3_aa
NA	TRBV20-1	TRBJ2-1	NA	TGCAGTGCTAGAGGGGGGGGCGGAACGACTGAGCAGTTCTTC	CSARGGGGTTEQFF
few	TRBV29-1	TRBJ1-5	TRBD1	TGCAGCGTGACAGGGGGAAGCAATCAGCCCCAGCATTTT	CSVTGGSNQPQHF
NA	TRBV5-1	TRBJ2-5	TRBD2	TGCGCCAGCAGCGGCGGGACTAACGCTGGGGAGACCCAGTACTTC	CASSGGTNAGETQYF
NA	TRBV20-1	TRBJ2-3	TRBD2	TGCAGTCAACGGACTAGCGGGAACACAGATACGCAGTATTTT	CSQRTSGNTDTQYF
NA	TRBV7-9	TRBJ1-2	TRBD1	TGTGCCAGCAGCCCCCCGGGACAGCTCTATGGCTACACCTTC	CASSPPGQLYGYTF
many	TRBV25-1	TRBJ1-5	TRBD1	TGTGCCAGCAGCCCCGGGTCGACAGGGAGTAGCAATCAGCCCCAGCATTTT	CASSPGSTGSSNQPQHF
few	TRBV20-1	TRBJ2-3	NA	TGCAGTGCTTTAGGACGGTTGGTCGACCCAGATACGCAGTATTTT	CSALGRLVDPDTQYF
few	TRBV20-1	TRBJ1-2	TRBD1	TGCAGTGCTAGCCGTCCGGGACAGGGGTTCGAAATTGGCTACACCTTC	CSASRPGQGFEIGYTF
NA	TRBV15	TRBJ2-1	NA	TGTGCCACCAGCCAACAGGACCCTAGGGTTTTCGATGAGCAGTTCTTC	CATSQQDPRVFDEQFF
few	TRBV10-3	TRBJ2-2	NA	TGTGCCATCAGGACCCCCGAGGGCAGGGGCACCGGGGAGCTGTTTTTT	CAIRTPEGRGTGELFF
many	TRBV29-1	TRBJ1-4	NA	TGCAGCGTTGCGACAGATGGGGAAAAACTGTTTTTT	CSVATDGEKLFF
NA	TRBV6-5	TRBJ2-1	NA	TGTGCCAGCAGTTACCGGGACACATACAATGAGCAGTTCTTC	CASSYRDTYNEQFF
NA	TRBV5-1	TRBJ2-7	NA	TGCGCCAGCAGCCCGGAGGGAAACGAGCAGTACTTC	CASSPEGNEQYF
many	TRBV2	TRBJ2-5	TRBD2	TGTGCCAGCAGCTGGACTAGCGGGGATGGAGAGACCCAGTACTTC	CASSWTSGDGETQYF
many	TRBV14	TRBJ2-7	TRBD2	TGTGCCAGCAGCAAGGGGTCGCCTGGACTAGCGGGAGACTACGAGCAGTACTTC	CASSKGSPGLAGDYEQYF
many	TRBV15	TRBJ2-1	NA	TGTGCCACCAGCAGAGGGGGGAACAATGAGCAGTTCTTC	CATSRGGNNEQFF
NA	TRBV12-3/TRBV12-4	TRBJ2-7	TRBD2	TGTGCCAGCAGTCAGACTAGCGGAGCTCTCTACGAGCAGTACTTC	CASSQTSGALYEQYF
few	TRBV6-2/TRBV6-3	TRBJ2-7	TRBD2	TGTGCCAGCAGTTCCCCGCGACTAGCGGTATCTGAGCAGTACTTC	CASSSPRLAVSEQYF
once	TRBV5-1	TRBJ2-7	TRBD1	TGCGCCAGCAGCTCTGGGGGACAGCCCAACGAGCAGTACTTC	CASSSGGQPNEQYF
NA	TRBV27	TRBJ2-7	TRBD1	TGTGCCAGCAGTTTAGCGACAGGGATCTTCTACGAGCAGTACTTC	CASSLATGIFYEQYF
many	TRBV5-1	TRBJ1-2	TRBD1	TGCGCCAGCAGCTTGGGGGACAGGGGCTATGGCTACACCTTC	CASSLGDRGYGYTF
few	TRBV7-2	TRBJ2-7	NA	TGTGCCAGCTCCGCCATGCGACAGGTCTTCAAGTACTTC	CASSAMRQVFKYF
NA	TRBV3-1	TRBJ1-6	NA	TGTGCCAGCAGCCAAGGCCGGGGGGGAGGGGTCCCCCTCCACTTT	CASSQGRGGGVPLHF
NA	TRBV12-3/TRBV12-4	TRBJ2-5	TRBD2	TGTGCCAGCTCCACTCTGGGGCGGGGGGCACAAGAGACCCAGTACTTC	CASSTLGRGAQETQYF
NA	TRBV20-1	TRBJ2-3	TRBD2	TGCAGTGCTAGGCGGGGCCTAGCGGGGGGGAGAGATACGCAGTATTTT	CSARRGLAGGRDTQYF
few	TRBV7-2	TRBJ2-2	NA	TGTGCCAGCAGCTTCGGGACCGGAGGGACCGGGGAGCTGTTTTTT	CASSFGTGGTGELFF